The next 8 T cell receptor beta chains were all read from a single sample in a study of human T cells and chemical hapten exposure (dated by TCRdb to the early 2020s). Sample time point, as interpreted from the label and publication: patch test 3, about 24 weeks after DPC sensitization. This specimen's treatment or condition label, per the study, means: therapeutic diphenylcyclopropenone sensitization with weekly scalp DPC. The method was RACE. Instrument on record: NextSeq 500. Clones were called with MiXCR by TCRdb after fastp trimmed the public reads at Q25, and only in-frame beta chains were retained. Rows are unified per CDR3 protein, each entry keeping the most common DNA and genes. The sample includes around 130,000 distinct CDR3 sequences, with approximately 10% observed a single time. 2% to 2.5% of the sample goes to the ten largest clones. Sequencing used whole blood, obtained in connection with sensitization to the hapten diphenylcyclopropenone (DPC). The receptor set was obtained from a woman aged 45-60 years with alopecia areata. Some clones in this sample may be carry-over from other donors' samples.

This clonotype was found a few times. The V gene is TRBV28, the J gene TRBJ2-7; possibly TRBD1 for D (5 bases). The CDR3 length is 14 residues. The V end was cut by 6 bases, the J end by 2 bases, with 14 bases between. Per the germline V gene, CDR1 is MDHEN and CDR2 is SYDVKM. The CDR3 here is CASRGARPPYEQYF. CDR3 DNA sequence: TGTGCCAGCAGAGGGGCTAGGCCCCCCTACGAGCAGTACTTC.

This clonotype was seen a handful of times. In DNA form, the CDR3 reads TGTGCCAGCAGTAACCTAGCGGGAGGGTACAATGAGCAGTTCTTC. Translating gives CASSNLAGGYNEQFF. The genes are TRBV12-3 or TRBV12-4 and TRBJ2-1; TRBD2 agrees at 12 bases. V lost 5 bases to trimming and J lost 4 bases; unmatched junction nucleotides: 3. The CDR3 runs 15 residues.

This clonotype has only a few counts. The CDR3 DNA is TGCAGCGTTGAAAGGTCGGGGAGCGAGCAGTACTTC. Translated: CSVERSGSEQYF. The V and J genes are TRBV29-1 and TRBJ2-7, with D tentatively TRBD2 (5 bases). The V end was cut by 2 bases, the J end by 6 bases, with 11 bases between. Germline V gives CDR1 SQVTM, CDR2 ANQGSEA. The CDR3 runs to 12 residues.

This chain joins TRBV28 and TRBJ2-7; no definite D call. The CDR3 totals 16 residues. Germline-derived CDR1 and CDR2 are MDHEN and SYDVKM. V was shortened by 4 bases and J by 2 bases, with 18 bases between the two germline ends. The CDR3 here is CASSSSETYITYEQYF. CDR3 nucleotide sequence: TGTGCCAGCAGTTCTTCTGAAACGTATATAACCTACGAGCAGTACTTC.

The rearrangement joins TRBV6-1 to TRBJ1-6, with unresolved D. This CDR3 comprises 15 residues. CDR1 and CDR2 from the germline V gene are MNHNS and SASEGT. Trimming took 6 bases from V and 0 from J, leaving 9 bases between them. As DNA, the CDR3 is TGTGCCAGCAGGTCGGGGTCCTCCTATAATTCACCCCTCCACTTT. This gives the protein CASRSGSSYNSPLHF.

The CDR3 sequence: CASSLATRDTQYF. The DNA of the CDR3 is TGTGCCAGCAGCTTAGCTACACGGGATACGCAGTATTTT. The chain recombines TRBV7-2 with TRBJ2-3; D is ambiguous. CDR1 is SGHTA, CDR2 FQGNSA, per germline. The CDR3 runs to 13 residues. The V and J ends lost 0 bases and 6 bases respectively, with 7 bases between them.

The V and J genes are TRBV12-3 or TRBV12-4 and TRBJ2-3; 11 bases fit TRBD2. The trim removed 8 bases at V and 2 bases at J, leaving 6 bases unmatched. The CDR3 contains 15 residues. CDR3 nucleotides: TGTGCCAGCCGACTAGCGGGATTGGCCACAGATACGCAGTATTTT. This codes for CASRLAGLATDTQYF.

This clonotype appeared a few times. The chain recombines TRBV28 with TRBJ1-5; 8 bases are a match to TRBD1. This CDR3 contains 13 residues. Germline V lookup: CDR1 MDHEN, CDR2 SYDVKM. J was trimmed by 7 bases and V by 4 bases; bases with no gene match: 3. The CDR3 bases are TGTGCCAGCAGTTGGACAGGGAGGCAGCCCCAGCATTTT. It yields the protein CASSWTGRQPQHF.